One sample yielded the 7 T cell receptor beta chains listed below, sequenced in a study of cytomegalovirus exposure and HLA in healthy donors (dated by TCRdb to about 2017). Library generation was performed with the immunoSEQ multiplex PCR assay. For the multiplex PCR, a mixture combining 60 forward primers for TCR Vbeta segments and 13 reverse primers for TCR Jbeta segments was used. TCRdb took this table from immuneACCESS and kept in-frame rearrangements with V and J called. Such tables lack part of the clones; where checked against another copy, unresolved V genes explain under half of the gap, and the rest is unexplained. In this sample's table one finds just under 65,000 clones. Around 15% of the sample is held by the ten biggest clonotypes. Sequencing was carried out using PBMCs. Receptor source: a boy aged 10-17 years in good health and CMV-seronegative.

The V gene is TRBV7-3, the J gene TRBJ2-7, with a weak D call TRBD2 (6 bases). The CDR3 length is 12 residues. Germline loops: CDR1 SGHTA, CDR2 FQGTGA. Trimming stripped 0 bases from V and 6 bases from J, with 6 bases between. CDR3 coding DNA: TGTGCCAGCAGCTTAACCGGGGGCGAGCAGTACTTC. Protein product: CASSLTGGEQYF.

This chain uses TRBV29-1 with TRBJ2-5; 9 nucleotides match TRBD2. The DNA end is more similar to TRBJ2-7, so the J call may be wrong. From germline, CDR1 is SQVTM and CDR2 ANQGSEA. This CDR3 contains 13 residues. The CDR3 loop reads CSVVNSGSYEQYF. Here the CDR3 DNA reads TGCAGCGTTGTGAATAGCGGGAGTTACGAGCAGTACTTC.

The chain has TRBV5-1 and TRBJ1-3, with D maybe TRBD1 (6 bases). The CDR3 has 17 residues. CDR1 and CDR2 (germline): SGHRS, YFSETQ. Trimming took 0 bases from V and 0 from J, leaving 13 bases between them. The CDR3 is CASSLGQGRYSGNTIYF. The CDR3 nucleotides read TGCGCCAGCAGCTTGGGCCAGGGGCGATACTCTGGAAACACCATATATTTT.

This chain connects TRBV4-1 to TRBJ1-5; 8 positions agree with TRBD1. This CDR3 spans 17 amino acids. The V gene end was trimmed by 3 bases and the J gene end by 5 bases; junction bases not matched to a gene: 12. The germline CDR1 and CDR2 sequences are MGHRA and YSYEKL. The CDR3 loop reads CASSHPWADRDDQPQHF. CDR3 in DNA: TGCGCCAGCAGCCACCCCTGGGCGGACAGGGACGATCAGCCCCAGCATTTT.

The V gene is TRBV28, the J gene TRBJ1-2; D perhaps matches TRBD1 (5 bases). With 5 bases removed from V and 4 bases from J, the gap between germline ends came to 11 bases. The CDR3 length is 13 residues. From germline, CDR1 is MDHEN and CDR2 SYDVKM. CDR3 protein: CASSHDSSYGYTF. CDR3 bases: TGTGCCAGCAGTCATGACAGTAGCTATGGCTACACCTTC.

This rearrangement joins TRBV7-3 to TRBJ1-1, with 7 bases lining up with TRBD1. Germline CDR1 and CDR2: SGHTA and FQGTGA. J lost 0 bases, V lost 4 bases, and 2 bases had no gene match. The CDR3 runs to 14 residues. CDR3 region: CASSSTGMNTEAFF. In DNA, the CDR3 is TGTGCCAGCAGCTCGACAGGGATGAACACTGAAGCTTTCTTT.

The genes are TRBV11-2 and TRBJ1-1; D may be TRBD1 (6 bases). The ends were cut back, 2 bases at V and 6 bases at J, with 13 bases in the middle. CDR1 SGHAT and CDR2 FQNNGV come from the germline V gene. CDR3 length equals 14 residues. The CDR3 spells CASSLMRGLAEAFF. CDR3 DNA: TGTGCCAGCAGCTTAATGAGGGGGTTGGCTGAAGCTTTCTTT.